The rows below give T cell receptor beta chains drawn from one sample of a study of STAT5B mutations in CD4+ large granular lymphocyte leukemia. Here immunoSEQ multiplex PCR was the method, and the copy in TCRdb shows in-frame clones only, minus some. The sample records just over 40,000 clones, roughly 79% being singletons. The sequenced sample consisted of CD4+ T cells from blood buffy coats. All receptors come from a human donor in good health. The CDR3 runs from the conserved cysteine through the conserved F or W. A D gene is named only where the DNA matches it firmly. Clone sizes are given selectively: once, few, many, or a class where the clone is expanded.

D	V	size	J	DNA	CDR3
NA	TRBV11-2	NA	TRBJ1-6	TGTGCCAGCAGCTTACGGGTCAGGGGAAATAATTCACCCCTCCACTTT	CASSLRVRGNNSPLHF
TRBD1	TRBV2	NA	TRBJ2-2	TGTGCCAGCACTAGAGGGACAGGGAGCACCGGGGAGCTGTTTTTT	CASTRGTGSTGELFF
NA	TRBV6-1	few	TRBJ2-7	TGTGCCAGCAGTGCATCACTGGAACTCCCCCGCTACGAGCAGTACTTC	CASSASLELPRYEQYF
TRBD1	TRBV7-2	few	TRBJ1-2	TGTGCCAGCAGCCACGACAGGGGGGGAAACTATGGCTACACCTTC	CASSHDRGGNYGYTF
NA	TRBV15	NA	TRBJ2-5	TGTGCCACCAGCAGAATAGGGGGAGAGACCCAGTACTTC	CATSRIGGETQYF
TRBD1	TRBV19	NA	TRBJ1-3	TGTGCCAGTAGTGAGACAGGGGCCGATGGAAACACCATATATTTT	CASSETGADGNTIYF
NA	TRBV5-1	once	TRBJ1-2	TGCGCCAGCAGCTTGGATGGCTGGGCCGGGACGTCGGCCAAGGGCTACACCTTC	CASSLDGWAGTSAKGYTF
NA	TRBV18	NA	TRBJ2-7	TGTGCCAGCTCACCCCAGGGAAACGAGCAGTACTTC	CASSPQGNEQYF
TRBD2	TRBV10-3	NA	TRBJ2-1	TGTGCCATCAGCCTAGCGGGAGGGGACAATGAGCAGTTCTTC	CAISLAGGDNEQFF
NA	TRBV30	NA	TRBJ1-2	TGTGCCTGGAGTGTAAATGGGGGCTATGGCTACACCTTC	CAWSVNGGYGYTF
NA	TRBV9	NA	TRBJ2-7	TGTGCCAGCAGCGTAGGTTCCGAGCAGTACTTC	CASSVGSEQYF
NA	TRBV18	NA	TRBJ1-3	TGTGCCAGCTCACCGTTTGGGGAAGCTGGAAACACCATATATTTT	CASSPFGEAGNTIYF
NA	TRBV30	NA	TRBJ2-7	TGTGCCTGGAGTACGAGCGTCCCATACGAGCAGTACTTC	CAWSTSVPYEQYF
NA	TRBV30	NA	TRBJ1-1	TGTGCCTGGAGGGGGGGCCGGTTGTCTGGCACTGAAGCTTTCTTT	CAWRGGRLSGTEAFF
NA	TRBV12-5	NA	TRBJ1-2	TGTGCTAGTGGTCCACCAACGGGGGGACTCCATGGCTACACCTTC	CASGPPTGGLHGYTF
NA	TRBV6-1	NA	TRBJ2-1	TGTGCCAGCAGTGTGGGGGCCAGGGGTGAGCAGTTCTTC	CASSVGARGEQFF
TRBD2	TRBV11-1	once	TRBJ2-5	TGTGCCAGCAGGCTAGCGGGAGGAGTAGAGACCCAGTACTTC	CASRLAGGVETQYF
NA	TRBV18	NA	TRBJ2-7	TGTGCCAGCTCTCCGCGGGGATACGAGCAGTACTTC	CASSPRGYEQYF
NA	TRBV30	NA	TRBJ2-3	TGTGCCTGGAGTGCGGGGGCAGATACGCAGTATTTT	CAWSAGADTQYF
NA	TRBV5-5	NA	TRBJ1-1	TGTGCCAGCATAACTGGTATCCTAAACGCTGAAGCTTTCTTT	CASITGILNAEAFF
TRBD1	TRBV6-6	NA	TRBJ1-2	TGTGCCAGCAGTTGGGCCGGGACAGGGCGAAGTGGCTACACCTTC	CASSWAGTGRSGYTF
TRBD2	TRBV11-2	NA	TRBJ2-1	TGTGCCAGCAGCTCTAGCGGGGGATACAATGAGCAGTTCTTC	CASSSSGGYNEQFF
TRBD2	TRBV6-1	NA	TRBJ2-4	TGTGCCAGCAGTGAGCTTCCCCCACTAGCGGGGCCCTTAGCCAAAAACATTCAGTACTTC	CASSELPPLAGPLAKNIQYF
NA	TRBV5-4	NA	TRBJ2-2	TGTGCCAGCAGCTCCTACACCGGGGAGCTGTTTTTT	CASSSYTGELFF
TRBD2	TRBV6-5	NA	TRBJ2-5	TGTGCCAGCAGTTCAGCGGGGGGGCCACGTGAGCAGTACTTC	CASSSAGGPREQYF
NA	TRBV19	few	TRBJ1-1	TGTGCCAGTAGTATGGGGCTCCGAGAAATGAACACTGAAGCTTTCTTT	CASSMGLREMNTEAFF
TRBD1	TRBV2	NA	TRBJ2-6	TGTGCCAGCAGTGACCGGGACAGGGTGGGTGGGGCCAACGTCCTGACTTTC	CASSDRDRVGGANVLTF
NA	TRBV6-6	few	TRBJ1-4	TGTGCCAGCAGTCCGGAGGGACGGCAAAATGAAAAACTGTTTTTT	CASSPEGRQNEKLFF
NA	TRBV5-1	few	TRBJ2-5	TGCGCCAGCAGCTTGGGGGACACTAACAAAGAGACCCAGTACTTC	CASSLGDTNKETQYF
NA	TRBV7-9	NA	TRBJ1-3	TGTGCCAGCAGCGCTGGTACAAACACCATATATTTT	CASSAGTNTIYF
NA	TRBV9	NA	TRBJ2-1	TGTGCCAGCAGGACGGGGTTAGGCGACAATGAGCAGTTCTTC	CASRTGLGDNEQFF
TRBD1	TRBV5-1	NA	TRBJ1-5	TGCGCCAGCAGCGCAACAGGGGATCAGCCCCAGCATTTT	CASSATGDQPQHF
NA	TRBV19	NA	TRBJ2-5	TGTGCCAGTAGCCCAACTAGGGGGGAGACCCAGTACTTC	CASSPTRGETQYF
NA	TRBV5-5	NA	TRBJ2-6	TGTGCCAGCAGCTTCGAGGGCTCTGGGGCCAACGTCCTGACTTTC	CASSFEGSGANVLTF
NA	TRBV6-6	NA	TRBJ2-7	TGTGCCAGCAGTTACTCGGGGCAGGGGAGCTACGAGCAGTACTTC	CASSYSGQGSYEQYF
TRBD2	TRBV7-3	once	TRBJ2-3	TGTGCCAGCAGCCGCGGGGGGCCTACGAATACGCAGTATTTT	CASSRGGPTNTQYF
NA	TRBV29-1	NA	TRBJ1-6	TGCAGCGTTGGAGGGGGTTTTAATTCACCCCTCCACTTT	CSVGGGFNSPLHF
NA	TRBV30	NA	TRBJ2-1	TGTGCCTGGACTTCCTCGAATGAGCAGTTCTTC	CAWTSSNEQFF
NA	TRBV5-6	NA	TRBJ1-3	TGTGCCAGCAGCTTGGACAGGGGAAACACCATATATTTT	CASSLDRGNTIYF
TRBD2	TRBV30	few	TRBJ2-7	TGTGCCTGGGACCTAGCGGGGAGCTCCTACGAGCAGTACTTC	CAWDLAGSSYEQYF
NA	TRBV5-4	NA	TRBJ2-5	TGTGCCAGCAGCCCGACACCGTTACAAGAGACCCAGTACTTC	CASSPTPLQETQYF
TRBD1	TRBV5-1	NA	TRBJ2-3	TGCGCCAGCAGCTTACAGGGGGCCTTAAACACAGATACGCAGTATTTT	CASSLQGALNTDTQYF
NA	TRBV18	NA	TRBJ2-3	TGTGCCAGCTCACCACTGGGGCAGACCACAGATACGCAGTATTTT	CASSPLGQTTDTQYF
NA	TRBV7-9	NA	TRBJ2-3	TGTGCCAGCAGCTTAACCCGATCCAGCACAGATACGCAGTATTTT	CASSLTRSSTDTQYF
TRBD1	TRBV6-1	once	TRBJ2-6	TGTGCCAGCAGTGGACACCGGGACAGGGCTTACTCTGGGGCCAACGTCCTGACTTTC	CASSGHRDRAYSGANVLTF
TRBD1	TRBV29-1	NA	TRBJ2-1	TGCAGCGTTGGACAGGGGGCGGTGGCCTACAATGAGCAGTTCTTC	CSVGQGAVAYNEQFF
NA	TRBV6-1	NA	TRBJ1-5	TGTGCCAGCAGTGAAGCGACGGGTTTACAGCCCCAGCATTTT	CASSEATGLQPQHF
NA	TRBV6-5	NA	TRBJ1-2	TGTGCCAGCAGTTACCAAAAGGCCAAAGGGGACGGCTACACCTTC	CASSYQKAKGDGYTF
NA	TRBV29-1	NA	TRBJ2-1	TGCAGCGCCCGCCTAGGCGGCTACAATGAGCAGTTCTTC	CSARLGGYNEQFF
TRBD1	TRBV9	few	TRBJ2-2	TGTGCCAGCCGACAGGGCAACACCGGGGAGCTGTTTTTT	CASRQGNTGELFF
NA	TRBV7-2	NA	TRBJ2-5	TGTGCCAGCAGCAGACTAGAGGGGGAGACCCAGTACTTC	CASSRLEGETQYF
NA	TRBV10-3	NA	TRBJ2-3	TGTGCCATCAGTGGCGGCAGGGCGAAGGTAACAGATACGCAGTATTTT	CAISGGRAKVTDTQYF
TRBD1	TRBV10-1	NA	TRBJ2-2	TGCGCCAGCAGTGAAGGGGGCATGACCGGGGAGCTGTTTTTT	CASSEGGMTGELFF
TRBD2	TRBV6-1	NA	TRBJ2-7	TGTGCCAGCTGGGACTACTCCTACGAGCAGTACTTC	CASWDYSYEQYF
TRBD1	TRBV11-2	once	TRBJ1-2	TGTGCCAGCAGCTTCTCTCATGGGACAGGCGGCAAGGGCTACACCTTC	CASSFSHGTGGKGYTF